These 4 T cell receptor beta chains came from one sample sequenced in a study of patients and donors after allogeneic stem cell transplantation. Via MiXCR, TCRdb re-called the RT-PCR reads, giving one row per CDR3 protein. The data contain over 400,000 distinct CDR3 sequences, 16% of them seen just once; the ten biggest clones take up over 6%. The sequenced sample was blood, either unsorted or a sorted T cell fraction (not recorded which). The source is a human donor who was either an allogeneic HSCT recipient or a stem cell or donor lymphocyte infusion donor (not recorded which). It is not recorded whose cells these are; they may come from a transplant donor.

This clonotype was detected only a few times. The genes are TRBV24-1 and TRBJ2-1; TRBD2 matches at 14 bases. The V and J ends lost 5 bases and 9 bases, in that order; junction bases with no gene match: 8. The CDR3 length is 16 residues. Germline V gene lookup returns CDR1 KGHDR and CDR2 SFDVKD. In DNA form, the CDR3 reads TGTGCCACCAGTGGACGACTAGCGGGAGGGCCGGGTGAGCAGTTCTTC. Its translation: CATSGRLAGGPGEQFF.

The V call is TRBV20-1, the J call TRBJ2-3; D call uncertain. This CDR3 is built from 15 residues. The ends were cut back, 7 bases at V and 3 bases at J, with 20 bases in the middle. The germline CDR1 and CDR2 sequences are DFQATT and SNEGSKA (reference sequence). CDR3 protein: CSVGPEKTKTDTQYF. As DNA, the CDR3 is TGCAGTGTCGGCCCGGAAAAAACGAAAACAGATACGCAGTATTTT.

Only a few counts were recorded for this clonotype. This chain connects TRBV7-9 to TRBJ2-3; the match to TRBD2 covers 9 bases. The length of the CDR3 is 15 residues. V lost 1 base, J lost 2 bases, and 1 base stayed unmatched. The germline V gene encodes CDR1 SEHNR and CDR2 FQNEAQ (reference sequence). This chain's CDR3 is CASSLVAGATDTQYF. CDR3 bases: TGTGCCAGCAGCTTAGTAGCGGGGGCCACAGATACGCAGTATTTT.

This clonotype was picked up many times. The V and J genes are TRBV7-3 and TRBJ2-3; no clear D gene. Trimming stripped 5 bases from V and 10 bases from J, with 16 bases between. From germline, CDR1 is SGHTA and CDR2 FQGTGA. The CDR3 is made up of 13 amino acids. CDR3 sequence: CASSPRNSWAQYF. DNA for the CDR3: TGTGCCAGCAGCCCCCGAAATTCGTGGGCGCAGTATTTT.